The T cell receptor (beta chain) under discussion was sequenced for a study of T-cell memory formation after mild COVID-19. Each CDR3 protein is one row after TCRdb ran MiXCR on the 5' RACE reads. The repertoire holds 150,000 or so distinct CDR3 sequences, roughly 31% seen once, with around 12% in the top ten. The sequence was obtained from an adult woman who had mild COVID-19 (a few samples of this study predate the infection). Cell type and time point are not known. Specimen: PBMCs or a T cell subset sorted from them (not recorded which).

The CDR3 sequence is CASSLGPGQMNTEAFF. The CDR3 region has the DNA TGTGCCAGCAGCTTAGGCCCGGGACAGATGAACACTGAAGCTTTCTTT. The rearrangement uses TRBV7-9 and TRBJ1-1, with 7 nucleotides matching TRBD1. The V gene's germline CDR1 is SEHNR and CDR2 FQNEAQ (reference sequence). The V and J ends lost 1 base and 0 bases, in that order; junction bases with no gene match: 5. This CDR3 spans 16 amino acids.